The 21 T cell receptor beta chains in this list originate from one sample, sequenced in a study of blood T cell repertoires in COVID-19. Produced via immunoSEQ multiplex PCR; TCRdb's table is partial and in-frame only. The sample gives roughly 280,000 clones, just under 90% of which show up once; approximately 4% is in the top ten. The sequencing sample was made of PBMCs or T cells enriched from blood (not recorded which). All receptors come from a woman under 40 with acute COVID-19.

This chain links TRBV9 with TRBJ1-6; TRBD1 matches 10 bases. CDR1 and CDR2 (germline): SGDLS, YYNGEE. V trimming: 5 bases; J trimming: 7 bases; junction bases outside the gene matches: 3. The CDR3 totals 14 residues. The CDR3, as DNA: TGTGCCAGCAGTGGACAGGGGGTCAATTCACCCCTCCACTTT. Translating it yields CASSGQGVNSPLHF.

This clone was seen just once. This chain links TRBV6-5 with TRBJ2-7; D remains unclear. V was shortened by 6 bases and J by 12 bases, with 18 bases between the two germline ends. Germline assignment: CDR1 MNHEY and CDR2 SVGAGI. The CDR3 loop spans 12 amino acids. This CDR3 reads CASRAESERAYF. Here the CDR3 DNA reads TGTGCCAGCAGAGCCGAGTCTGAGAGAGCGTACTTC.

This clone was recorded only once. This chain uses TRBV28 with TRBJ1-1, with 10 bases that match TRBD1. The CDR3 has 14 residues. Germline V gives CDR1 MDHEN, CDR2 SYDVKM. V gave up 5 bases and J gave up 1 base; unmatched junction bases: 1. The CDR3 nucleotides read TGTGCCAGCAGTGGGGACAGGGGGAACACTGAAGCTTTCTTT. Translating it yields CASSGDRGNTEAFF.

This clone was recorded only once. The CDR3 nucleotides read TGCGCCAGCAGCCAAGAGGAGACCCTAAACAATCAGCCCCAGCATTTT. Its translation is CASSQEETLNNQPQHF. This sequence joins TRBV4-1 and TRBJ1-5, with D hard to call. This CDR3 is 16 amino acids long. V gave up 0 bases and J gave up 3 bases, with 12 bases separating them. Germline V lookup: CDR1 MGHRA, CDR2 YSYEKL.

The chain carries TRBV18 and TRBJ2-7; 12 bases match TRBD2. Germline V gives CDR1 KGHSH, CDR2 LQKENI. The V segment lost 3 bases and the J segment 7 bases; nucleotides outside the gene matches: 7. This CDR3 is built from 15 residues. CDR3 residues: CASSPSSGRAGEQYF. CDR3 DNA sequence: TGTGCCAGCTCACCGTCTAGCGGGAGGGCCGGGGAGCAGTACTTC.

The chain joins TRBV5-4 to TRBJ2-2; possibly TRBD2 for D (6 bases). This CDR3 is 16 amino acids long. Trimming shortened V by 5 bases and J by 2 bases, and 16 bases separated the two germline ends. Germline V gives CDR1 SGHNT, CDR2 YYREEE (reference sequence). The CDR3 is CASRRDGRGNTGELFF. Written as DNA, the CDR3 is TGTGCCAGCAGACGGGACGGGCGGGGCAACACCGGGGAGCTGTTTTTT.

The chain uses TRBV6-5 and TRBJ1-2; D is ambiguous. This CDR3 is built from 14 residues. V lost 8 bases to trimming and J lost 8 bases, with 21 bases between them. CDR1 and CDR2 (germline): MNHEY, SVGAGI. CDR3 in amino acids: CASRLEVGFSGYTF. The CDR3 DNA reads as TGTGCCAGCCGATTAGAGGTCGGCTTTTCCGGCTACACCTTC.

The rearrangement uses TRBV10-2 and TRBJ1-1; 10 positions match TRBD1. Per germline, CDR1 WSHSY and CDR2 SAAADI. This CDR3 has 13 amino acids. V lost 10 bases, J lost 4 bases, and 6 bases stayed unmatched. The DNA of the CDR3 is TGCGCCACCGGACAGGGGGTGCCCACTGAAGCTTTCTTT. Translation gives CATGQGVPTEAFF.

The chain recombines TRBV15 with TRBJ2-7; 8 bases match TRBD2. Per the germline V gene, CDR1 is LNHNV and CDR2 is YYDKDF (reference sequence). The CDR3 covers 15 residues. After removal of 0 bases from V and 4 bases from J, the junction contained 5 bases not matched to a gene. CDR3 coding DNA: TGTGCCACCAGCAGAGATACGGGAGGGCCATACGAGCAGTACTTC. It encodes CATSRDTGGPYEQYF.

This rearrangement joins TRBV29-1 to TRBJ1-4, with TRBD1 identical over 10 bases. Trimming took 5 bases from V and 6 from J; bases not matched to a gene: 3. This CDR3 is built from 13 residues. CDR1 and CDR2 from the germline V gene are SQVTM and ANQGSEA. CDR3 in amino acids: CSVSGTGDEKLFF. The CDR3 DNA is TGCAGCGTTTCCGGGACAGGGGATGAAAAACTGTTTTTT.

The chain recombines TRBV7-9 with TRBJ2-1, with TRBD1 identical over 12 bases. The trim removed 5 bases at V and 7 bases at J, leaving 12 bases unmatched. Per germline, CDR1 SEHNR and CDR2 FQNEAQ (reference sequence). The CDR3 runs to 17 residues. The CDR3 nucleotides are TGTGCCAGCAGCCCCACCTCCGGGACAGGGGGCGTAAATGAGCAGTTCTTC. The encoded protein is CASSPTSGTGGVNEQFF.

The chain couples TRBV4-1 to TRBJ1-5; 9 positions agree with TRBD1. Germline-derived CDR1 and CDR2 are MGHRA and YSYEKL. CDR3 length: 16 residues. Trimming cost V 0 bases and J 1 base; bases outside gene matches: 1. CDR3: CASSQDGTGSNQPQHF. CDR3 DNA sequence: TGCGCCAGCAGCCAAGATGGGACAGGGAGCAATCAGCCCCAGCATTTT.

The CDR3 region is CATSEPTSWGEQFF. The CDR3 coding sequence is TGTGCCACCAGTGAACCCACTAGCTGGGGTGAGCAGTTCTTC. The chain employs TRBV24-1 and TRBJ2-1; a weak D match, TRBD2 (6 bases). The length of the CDR3 is 14 residues. The germline V gene has CDR1 KGHDR and CDR2 SFDVKD. V was trimmed by 4 bases and J by 9 bases, leaving 15 bases between them.

A note on this clone: In the same sample, other DNA sequences code for this CDR3. The rearrangement joins TRBV21-1 to TRBJ2-7; TRBD1 was called by the table and not checked on the DNA. TRBV21-1 is an annotated pseudogene. The CDR3 is made up of 17 amino acids. The CDR3 is CASSNLEGAAPSYEQYF. CDR3 nucleotide sequence: TGTGCCAGCAGCAACTTAGAGGGGGCGGCCCCATCCTACGAGCAGTACTTC.

The V call is TRBV6-5, the J call TRBJ2-1; 7 nucleotides match TRBD2. Germline assignment: CDR1 MNHEY and CDR2 SVGAGI. This CDR3 comprises 14 residues. The V and J ends lost 6 bases and 7 bases, in that order; junction bases with no gene match: 9. CDR3 region: CASRDPRELNEQFF. The CDR3 DNA follows: TGTGCCAGCAGGGACCCGCGGGAGCTTAATGAGCAGTTCTTC.

This chain connects TRBV6-5 to TRBJ1-3; tentatively, D is TRBD1 (6 bases). CDR3 size: 14 residues. Germline CDR1 is MNHEY and CDR2 is SVGAGI. V dropped 6 bases and J dropped 3 bases, with 12 bases sitting between them. The CDR3 bases are TGTGCCAGCAGCGTCACAGGGATTGGAAACACCATATATTTT. Its protein product is CASSVTGIGNTIYF.

This chain joins TRBV11-2 and TRBJ1-6; the D is unclear. The germline gives CDR1 SGHAT, CDR2 FQNNGV. Trimming removed 5 bases from V and 7 bases from J, with 12 bases in between. The CDR3 is made up of 14 amino acids. CDR3 in DNA: TGTGCCAGCAGCACCAACTTAAGCAATTCACCCCTCCACTTT. This gives the protein CASSTNLSNSPLHF.

This clone appeared once. The rearrangement links TRBV3-1 (or the pseudogene TRBV3-2) to TRBJ2-3; D remains ambiguous. Germline assignment: CDR1 LGHDT and CDR2 YNNKEL (reference sequence). V dropped 5 bases and J dropped 4 bases, with 13 bases sitting between them. This CDR3 region has 14 residues. The CDR3 DNA follows: TGTGCCAGCAGCTATGCTCGGTTCCCAGATACGCAGTATTTT. Translation: CASSYARFPDTQYF.

This sequence joins TRBV19 and TRBJ2-5; D unclear. This CDR3 spans 14 amino acids. Trimming cost V 4 bases and J 5 bases, with 14 bases left between them. CDR1 is LNHDA, CDR2 SQIVND, per germline (reference sequence). This CDR3 is CASSTGISWETQYF. The CDR3 bases are TGTGCCAGTAGTACAGGTATCAGCTGGGAGACCCAGTACTTC. Looking up the rest from reference TRBV19 and TRBJ2-5 gives the full variable domain: DGGITQSPKYLFRKEGQNVTLSCEQNLNHDAMYWYRQDPGQGLRLIYYSQIVNDFQKGDIAEGYSVSREKKESFPLTVTSAQKNPTAFYLCASSTGISWETQYFGPGTRLLVL.

The J gene is TRBJ2-3, the V gene TRBV7-2, with D unresolved. Trimming removed 3 bases from V and 4 bases from J, with 5 bases in between. Germline assignment: CDR1 SGHTA and CDR2 FQGNSA. This CDR3 spans 12 amino acids. The CDR3 here is CASSFFSDTQYF. The DNA of the CDR3 is TGTGCCAGCAGCTTCTTTTCAGATACGCAGTATTTT.

The CDR3 spells CASSRGGPYNEQFF. The CDR3 DNA sequence: TGTGCCAGCAGCCGAGGGGGACCCTACAATGAGCAGTTCTTC. The chain uses TRBV3-1 (or the pseudogene TRBV3-2) and TRBJ2-1; D is perhaps TRBD1 (6 bases). The CDR3 runs 14 residues. Germline CDR1 LGHDT, CDR2 YNNKEL (reference sequence). Trimming stripped 4 bases from V and 2 bases from J, with 9 bases between.